This T cell receptor (beta chain) emerged from a study of T cell responses to AZD1222 COVID-19 vaccine. The V gene lost 7 bases and the J gene lost 7 bases, with 19 bases spanning the gap. The CDR3 is made up of 14 amino acids. CDR1 and CDR2 from the germline V gene are ENHRY and SYGVKD. General study results and limits: Spike-specific TCR breadth and depth grew following two AZD1222 doses. Among the donors, most were white British and more were female, and clonal diversity was possibly underestimated.

The assay was immunoSEQ multiplex PCR, and TCRdb's table has in-frame clones only and misses some. The table shows 150,000 to 200,000 clones, with about 90% occurring only once. About this clone: Its antigen is as yet unknown.

This sequence was found in an adult who received the AZD1222 COVID-19 vaccine. The chain links TRBV10-3 to TRBJ1-2, with TRBD1 as a possible D gene (5 bases). The source was peripheral blood, collected 28 days after the second AZD1222 dose. The CDR3 DNA sequence: TGTGCCATCAATAGTAAGGGGCGAGGTGGTGGCTACACCTTC. It codes for CAINSKGRGGGYTF.